This T cell receptor (beta chain) was sequenced during a study of shared clonotypes between healthy human individuals. Study-level points and caveats: Naive subsets generally had larger estimated richness than memory subsets.

As concerns this clone: The antigen is undetermined.

Libraries were prepared by immunoSEQ multiplex PCR; TCRdb keeps only in-frame clonotypes and omits some of them. The sample yields some 500,000 clones, 90% to 97% seen once. CDR1 SGHDT and CDR2 YYEEEE come from the germline V gene. Trimming left V 4 bases short and J 3 bases short, with 11 bases between. The CDR3 loop spans 14 amino acids. Sequencing was done on a sample of naive CD4+ T cells sorted from blood. Subset defined: CD45RA+ positively selected. This clonotype originated in a woman in her twenties or thirties in good health. This chain connects TRBV5-6 to TRBJ1-3, with D possibly TRBD1 on 6 matching bases. CDR3 DNA sequence: TGTGCCAGCAGCGTAGGACAGTTTGGAAACACCATATATTTT. Amino acid sequence: CASSVGQFGNTIYF.